The 6 T cell receptor beta chains below all came from one sample that was sequenced in a study of Ad26.COV2.S vaccination and SARS-CoV-2 variants. The treatment denotes: 15 to 20 received Ad26.COV2.S at low or high dose, single or two shots; 5 received placebo; per-sample allocation not given. Samples were taken on day 63 after the first vaccine or placebo injection. Here immunoSEQ multiplex PCR was the method, and the copy in TCRdb shows in-frame clones only, minus some. The sample records some 330,000 clones, 75% to 90% being singletons. The material sequenced was peripheral blood, taken in a trial of Ad26.COV2.S vaccine versus placebo. These receptors came from a person aged 18-60 years who received the Ad26.COV2.S COVID-19 vaccine or a placebo.

The CDR3 region is CSASRASGYEQYV. Written as DNA, the CDR3 is TGCAGTGCTAGTAGGGCTAGCGGATACGAGCAGTACGTC. This sequence joins TRBV20-1 and TRBJ2-7; TRBD2 matches at 7 bases. The V gene's germline CDR1 is DFQATT and CDR2 SNEGSKA (reference sequence). After removal of 3 bases from V and 4 bases from J, the junction contained 6 bases not matched to a gene. This CDR3 spans 13 amino acids.

The rearrangement joins TRBV18 to TRBJ1-5; possible D gene TRBD1, 6 bases. The length of the CDR3 is 17 residues. The germline V gene has CDR1 KGHSH and CDR2 LQKENI. Deletions cut 3 bases from V and 6 bases from J, with 21 bases between. The CDR3 loop is CASSPRTLTGGGQPQHF. CDR3 nucleotide sequence: TGTGCCAGCTCACCCAGAACGCTTACGGGAGGGGGTCAGCCCCAGCATTTT.

The chain links TRBV19 to TRBJ1-1; D is undetermined. V lost 3 bases, J lost 1 base, and 12 bases lay in between. This CDR3 contains 15 residues. Germline CDR1 is LNHDA and CDR2 is SQIVND (reference sequence). In nucleotides, the CDR3 is TGTGCCAGTAGTATTATTGGCGGGAGGAACACTGAAGCTTTCTTT. Translating gives CASSIIGGRNTEAFF.

V and J are TRBV7-9 and TRBJ1-6; D unresolved. The CDR3 sequence is 16 residues long. Germline assignment: CDR1 SEHNR and CDR2 FQNEAQ (reference sequence). V lost 7 bases and J lost 0, with 13 bases in between. The CDR3: CASTRTSSSYNSPLHF. CDR3 coding DNA: TGTGCCAGCACCCGAACCTCGAGCTCCTATAATTCACCCCTCCACTTT.

The DNA for the CDR3 is TGTGCCAGCAGCGTAGAGCAGGGCGGAGAAGCTTTCTTT. Residues: CASSVEQGGEAFF. V is TRBV9 and J is TRBJ1-1; weak D call: TRBD1 (5 bases). Germline CDR1 and CDR2: SGDLS and YYNGEE. This CDR3 is built from 13 residues. Trimming removed 0 bases at V and 8 bases at J, with 11 bases between.

This sequence joins TRBV9 and TRBJ1-2; D is undetermined. Between the trimmed V and J ends, which lost 0 bases and 3 bases, there was a span of 6 bases. Per the germline V gene, CDR1 is SGDLS and CDR2 is YYNGEE. The CDR3 is made up of 13 amino acids. CDR3 in DNA: TGTGCCAGCAGCGTAGCGCGGGACTATGGCTACACCTTC. Protein: CASSVARDYGYTF. Variable domain in full (rest from reference TRBV9 and TRBJ1-2): DSGVTQTPKHLITATGQRVTLRCSPRSGDLSVYWYQQSLDQGLQFLIQYYNGEERAKGNILERFSAQQFPDLHSELNLSSLELGDSALYFCASSVARDYGYTFGSGTRLTVV.